This is a list of T cell receptor beta chains from one sample in a study of blood T cell repertoires in COVID-19. Libraries were prepared by immunoSEQ multiplex PCR; TCRdb keeps only in-frame clonotypes and omits some of them. In the table there are roughly 56,000 clones, 92% of which are singletons. Material: peripheral blood. The source of these receptors is a middle-aged man with active COVID-19. Each CDR3 is given with its conserved first and last residue. Each record gives: J gene, V gene, CDR3 length, CDR3 protein.

TRBJ1-2,TRBV28,15,CASSLAGGQAYGYTF
TRBJ2-1,TRBV9,17,CASSSLQGGLGFDEQFF
TRBJ2-3,TRBV5-4,14,CASSLVGAPDTQYF
TRBJ1-4,TRBV28,15,CASSSPGTGVGKLFF
TRBJ1-1,TRBV19,15,CASSILGTVNTEAFF
TRBJ2-6,TRBV5-4,16,CASSLGSASGANVLTF
TRBJ2-3,TRBV10-3,15,CAIRTGQGATDTQYF
TRBJ2-2,TRBV6-2/TRBV6-3,14,CASSWTTNTGELFF
TRBJ2-7,TRBV19,14,CASSRTSGSYEQYF
TRBJ1-1,TRBV27,14,CASSSPRENGEAFF
TRBJ1-5,TRBV18,16,CASSPRLSGGNQPQHF
TRBJ2-3,TRBV9,17,CASSVRGLAVGTDTQYF
TRBJ1-6,TRBV7-9,12,CASSLGDSPLHF
TRBJ1-1,TRBV25-1,11,CASSELAKAFF
TRBJ1-1,TRBV28,12,CASSLHPTEAFF
TRBJ2-1,TRBV27,11,CASSFNNEQFF
TRBJ1-5,TRBV27,18,CASSLLSWGASKDQPQHF
TRBJ2-5,TRBV11-3,15,CASSLGRGQGRGKYF
TRBJ1-6,TRBV28,13,CATQGPYNSPLHF
TRBJ1-2,TRBV5-1,12,CASSSGDVDYTF
TRBJ2-3,TRBV5-1,15,CASSIAGGSTDTQYF
TRBJ2-7,TRBV28,17,CASSLRVSAGSRHEQYF
TRBJ2-2,TRBV5-4,15,CASSGGDPATGELFF
TRBJ2-2,TRBV24-1,18,CATSDRTSGRDHTGELFF
TRBJ2-4,TRBV7-9,18,CASSPGLAGASRGNIQYF